The clone carrying this T cell receptor (beta chain) showed up just a few times. The V gene lost 1 base and the J gene lost 7 bases, with 10 bases spanning the gap. CDR1 is MGHRA and CDR2 is YSYEKL in the germline V gene. CDR3 size: 13 residues. The data belong to a study of T cells in narcolepsy. Produced via immunoSEQ multiplex PCR; TCRdb's table is partial and in-frame only. Of approximately 35,000 clones in the sample, about 85% are singletons; the top ten hold approximately 1.1%. This rearrangement joins TRBV4-1 to TRBJ1-2; D gene uncertain. The receptor was derived from a human donor in good health. The sequenced material came from memory (CD45RA-) CD4+ T cells from blood. The CDR3 DNA is TGCGCCAGCAGCCAAGTTTCGGTCGTTGGCTACACCTTC. Its translation is CASSQVSVVGYTF.